The 6 T cell receptor beta chains below come from one sample, sequenced in a study of cytomegalovirus exposure and HLA in healthy donors. PCR employed 60 Vbeta and 13 Jbeta primers. TCRdb keeps only in-frame clones here, not all; method: immunoSEQ multiplex PCR. The repertoire holds fewer than 250,000 clones, with approximately 83% as singletons. Sequencing was performed on PBMCs. These receptors were taken from a boy under 10 years old in good health and CMV-seronegative.

CDR3 sequence (DNA): TGTGCCAGTAGTACCCCAGGGCAGGGCCCGAACACTGAAGCTTTCTTT. It translates to CASSTPGQGPNTEAFF. The J gene is TRBJ1-1, the V gene TRBV19, with D perhaps TRBD1 (5 bases). Per the germline V gene, CDR1 is LNHDA and CDR2 is SQIVND (reference sequence). Trimming stripped 4 bases from V and 1 base from J, with 16 bases between. The CDR3 totals 16 residues.

The chain recombines TRBV29-1 with TRBJ2-3; D not resolved. This CDR3 has 12 amino acids. The germline gives CDR1 SQVTM, CDR2 ANQGSEA. V lost 3 bases and J lost 2, with 6 bases in between. CDR3 sequence reads: CSVDTDTDTQYF. In DNA form, the CDR3 reads TGCAGCGTTGATACAGACACAGATACGCAGTATTTT.

This clone was observed a handful of times. The rearrangement uses TRBV27 and TRBJ2-1, with a weak D call TRBD2 (5 bases). The CDR3 length is 14 residues. Per the germline V gene, CDR1 is MNHEY and CDR2 is SMNVEV (reference sequence). Trimming removed 5 bases at V and 8 bases at J, with 16 bases between. CDR3 sequence reads: CASSGPTRSDEQFF. The CDR3 DNA reads TGTGCCAGCAGTGGCCCTACTAGGTCGGATGAGCAGTTCTTC.

This clone was counted once. The chain links TRBV30 to TRBJ2-1; TRBD2 might be the D (6 bases). Trimming stripped 2 bases from V and 5 bases from J, with 10 bases between. CDR1 is GTSNPN and CDR2 is SVGIG in the germline V gene (reference sequence). CDR3 length: 13 amino acids. For the CDR3, the DNA is TGTGCCTGGAGTCGGGGGAGCCACAATGAGCAGTTCTTC. Residues: CAWSRGSHNEQFF.

This clone came up a few times. This chain uses TRBV6-6 with TRBJ2-1, with D tentatively TRBD1 (5 bases). Germline CDR1 reads MNHNY; CDR2 reads SVGAGI (reference sequence). V dropped 2 bases and J dropped 3 bases, with 8 bases sitting between them. The CDR3 contains 14 residues. The CDR3 region has the DNA TGTGCCAGCAGTTACGACAGAAACTACAATGAGCAGTTCTTC. This codes for CASSYDRNYNEQFF.

This clone has a single count. The chain has TRBV9 and TRBJ2-3; 9 bases match TRBD2. V dropped 1 base and J dropped 0; count of bases not matched to a gene: 6. Germline lookup yields CDR1 SGDLS and CDR2 YYNGEE. CDR3 size: 17 residues. CDR3 nucleotide sequence: TGTGCCAGCAGCGTATCTAGCGGGACGTCTAGCACAGATACGCAGTATTTT. Amino acid sequence: CASSVSSGTSSTDTQYF.